The clone carrying this TCR beta chain has a single count. Only in-frame clones appear in the TCRdb table, and some are missing; sequencing was by immunoSEQ multiplex PCR. The sample records fewer than 550,000 clones, about 80% being singletons. The unsorted samples took roughly 100 million PBMCs to get genomic DNA. The data belong to a study of shared clonotypes between healthy human individuals. V lost 3 bases and J lost 0, with 0 bases in between. The germline V gene encodes CDR1 DFQATT and CDR2 SNEGSKA (reference sequence). The CDR3 has 10 residues. This receptor was taken from a woman aged 40 to 50 in good health. Some clones in this sample may be carry-over from other donors' samples. V is TRBV20-1 and J is TRBJ2-7, with unresolved D. The specimen was PBMCs. The CDR3 DNA follows: TGCAGTGCTAGCTCCTACGAGCAGTACTTC. It translates to CSASSYEQYF.